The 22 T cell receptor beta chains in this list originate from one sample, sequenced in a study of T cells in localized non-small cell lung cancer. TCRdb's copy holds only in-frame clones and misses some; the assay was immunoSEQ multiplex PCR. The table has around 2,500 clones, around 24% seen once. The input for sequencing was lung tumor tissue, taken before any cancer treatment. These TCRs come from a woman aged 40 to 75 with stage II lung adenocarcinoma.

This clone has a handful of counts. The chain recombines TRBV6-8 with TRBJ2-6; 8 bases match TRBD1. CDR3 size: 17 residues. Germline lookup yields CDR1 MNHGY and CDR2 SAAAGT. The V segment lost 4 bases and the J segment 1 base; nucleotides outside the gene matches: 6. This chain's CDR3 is CASSSVTGASGANVLTF. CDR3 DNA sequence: TGTGCCAGCAGTTCCGTGACAGGGGCTTCTGGGGCCAACGTCCTGACTTTC.

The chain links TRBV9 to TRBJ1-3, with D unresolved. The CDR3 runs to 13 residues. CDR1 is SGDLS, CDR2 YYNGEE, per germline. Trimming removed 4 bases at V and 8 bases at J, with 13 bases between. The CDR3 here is CASSPRALDTIYF. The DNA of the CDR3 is TGTGCCAGCAGCCCCCGGGCCCTGGACACCATATATTTT.

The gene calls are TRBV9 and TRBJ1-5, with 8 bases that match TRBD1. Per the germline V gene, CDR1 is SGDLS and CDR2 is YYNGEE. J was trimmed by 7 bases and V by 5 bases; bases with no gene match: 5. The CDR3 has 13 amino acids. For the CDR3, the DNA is TGTGCCAGCAGTGGCGGACAGGGACAGCCCCAGCATTTT. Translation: CASSGGQGQPQHF. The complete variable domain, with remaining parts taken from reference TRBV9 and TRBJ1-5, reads DSGVTQTPKHLITATGQRVTLRCSPRSGDLSVYWYQQSLDQGLQFLIQYYNGEERAKGNILERFSAQQFPDLHSELNLSSLELGDSALYFCASSGGQGQPQHFGDGTRLSIL.

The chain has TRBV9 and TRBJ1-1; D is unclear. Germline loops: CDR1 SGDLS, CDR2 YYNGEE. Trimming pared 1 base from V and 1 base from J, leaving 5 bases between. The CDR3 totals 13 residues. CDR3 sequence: CASSVLRNTEAFF. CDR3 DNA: TGTGCCAGCAGCGTACTCAGGAACACTGAAGCTTTCTTT. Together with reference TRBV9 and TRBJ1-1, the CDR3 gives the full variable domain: DSGVTQTPKHLITATGQRVTLRCSPRSGDLSVYWYQQSLDQGLQFLIQYYNGEERAKGNILERFSAQQFPDLHSELNLSSLELGDSALYFCASSVLRNTEAFFGQGTRLTVV.

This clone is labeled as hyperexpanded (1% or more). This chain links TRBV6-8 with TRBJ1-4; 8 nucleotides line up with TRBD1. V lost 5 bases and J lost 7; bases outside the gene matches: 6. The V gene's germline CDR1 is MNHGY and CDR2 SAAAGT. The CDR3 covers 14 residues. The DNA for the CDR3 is TGTGCCAGCAGTGCCGACAGGGGCGGTGAAAAACTGTTTTTT. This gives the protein CASSADRGGEKLFF.

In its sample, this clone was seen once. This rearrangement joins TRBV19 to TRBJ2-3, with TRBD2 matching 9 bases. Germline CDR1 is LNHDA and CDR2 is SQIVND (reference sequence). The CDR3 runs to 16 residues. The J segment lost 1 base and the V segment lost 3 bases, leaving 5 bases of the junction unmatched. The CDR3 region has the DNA TGTGCCAGTAGTATCGGTAGCGGGAGCCGCACAGATACGCAGTATTTT. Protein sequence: CASSIGSGSRTDTQYF. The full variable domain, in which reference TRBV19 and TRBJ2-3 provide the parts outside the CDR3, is DGGITQSPKYLFRKEGQNVTLSCEQNLNHDAMYWYRQDPGQGLRLIYYSQIVNDFQKGDIAEGYSVSREKKESFPLTVTSAQKNPTAFYLCASSIGSGSRTDTQYFGPGTRLTVL.

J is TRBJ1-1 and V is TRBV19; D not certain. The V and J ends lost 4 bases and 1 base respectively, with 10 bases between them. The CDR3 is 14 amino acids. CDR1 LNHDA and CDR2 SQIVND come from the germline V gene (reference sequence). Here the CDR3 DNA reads TGTGCCAGTAGTACCCGGACCTGGAACACTGAAGCTTTCTTT. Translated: CASSTRTWNTEAFF.

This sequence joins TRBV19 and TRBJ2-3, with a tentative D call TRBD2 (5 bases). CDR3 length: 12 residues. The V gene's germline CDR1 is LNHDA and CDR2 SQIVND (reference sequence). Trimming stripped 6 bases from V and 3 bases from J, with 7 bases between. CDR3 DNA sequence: TGTGCCAGTAGGAGCGGTACAGATACGCAGTATTTT. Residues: CASRSGTDTQYF. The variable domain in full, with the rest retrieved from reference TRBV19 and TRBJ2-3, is DGGITQSPKYLFRKEGQNVTLSCEQNLNHDAMYWYRQDPGQGLRLIYYSQIVNDFQKGDIAEGYSVSREKKESFPLTVTSAQKNPTAFYLCASRSGTDTQYFGPGTRLTVL.

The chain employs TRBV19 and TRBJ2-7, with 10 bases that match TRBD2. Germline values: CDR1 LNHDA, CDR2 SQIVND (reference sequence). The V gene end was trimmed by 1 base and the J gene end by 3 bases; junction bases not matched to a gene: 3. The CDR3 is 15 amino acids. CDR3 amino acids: CASSIARTSGYEQYF. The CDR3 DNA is TGTGCCAGTAGTATAGCCCGGACTAGCGGCTACGAGCAGTACTTC.

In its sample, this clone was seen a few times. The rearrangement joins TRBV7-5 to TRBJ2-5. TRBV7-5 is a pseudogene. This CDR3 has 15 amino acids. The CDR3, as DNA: TGTGCCAGCCGTCTAGGGGGGGCAGGGGGAGAGACCCAGTACTTC. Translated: CASRLGGAGGETQYF.

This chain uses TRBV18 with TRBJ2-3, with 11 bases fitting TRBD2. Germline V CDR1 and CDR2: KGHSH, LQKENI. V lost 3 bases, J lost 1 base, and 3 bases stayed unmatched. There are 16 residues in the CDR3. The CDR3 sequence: CASSPPLAGGTDTQYF. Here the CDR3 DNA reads TGTGCCAGCTCACCCCCACTAGCGGGGGGCACAGATACGCAGTATTTT.

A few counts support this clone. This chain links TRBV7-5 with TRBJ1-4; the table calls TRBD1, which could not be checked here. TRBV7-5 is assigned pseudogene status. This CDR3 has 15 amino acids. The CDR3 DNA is TGTGCCAGCAGCCTATCCGGGACAGGACCCCGAAAACTGTTTTTT. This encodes CASSLSGTGPRKLFF.

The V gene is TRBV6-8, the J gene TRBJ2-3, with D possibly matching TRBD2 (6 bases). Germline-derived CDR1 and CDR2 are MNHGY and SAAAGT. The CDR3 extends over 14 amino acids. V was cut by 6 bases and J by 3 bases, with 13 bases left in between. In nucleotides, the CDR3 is TGTGCCAGCAGGCCGGGACTGGGGACAGATACGCAGTATTTT. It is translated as CASRPGLGTDTQYF.

The CDR3 nucleotides read TGTGCCAGTGCACGTTCGTCCTACAATGAGCAGTTCTTC. It translates to CASARSSYNEQFF. V is TRBV19 and J is TRBJ2-1; D not resolved. CDR1 is LNHDA, CDR2 SQIVND, per germline (reference sequence). Between the trimmed V and J ends, which lost 8 bases and 1 base, there was a span of 9 bases. CDR3 length: 13 residues. Filled out from reference TRBV19 and TRBJ2-1, the complete variable domain reads DGGITQSPKYLFRKEGQNVTLSCEQNLNHDAMYWYRQDPGQGLRLIYYSQIVNDFQKGDIAEGYSVSREKKESFPLTVTSAQKNPTAFYLCASARSSYNEQFFGPGTRLTVL.

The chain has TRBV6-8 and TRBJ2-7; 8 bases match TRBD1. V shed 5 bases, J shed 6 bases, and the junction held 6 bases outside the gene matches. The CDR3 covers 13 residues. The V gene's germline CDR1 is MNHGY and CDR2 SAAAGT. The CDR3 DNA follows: TGTGCCAGCAGTGCTGGGACAGGTCTCGAGCAGTACTTC. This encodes CASSAGTGLEQYF.

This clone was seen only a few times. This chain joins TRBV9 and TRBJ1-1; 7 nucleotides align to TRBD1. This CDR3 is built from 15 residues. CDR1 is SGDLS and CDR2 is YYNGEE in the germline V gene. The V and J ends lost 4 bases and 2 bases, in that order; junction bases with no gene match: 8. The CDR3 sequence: CASSPDGTVNTEAFF. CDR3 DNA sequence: TGTGCCAGCAGCCCGGACGGGACAGTAAACACTGAAGCTTTCTTT.

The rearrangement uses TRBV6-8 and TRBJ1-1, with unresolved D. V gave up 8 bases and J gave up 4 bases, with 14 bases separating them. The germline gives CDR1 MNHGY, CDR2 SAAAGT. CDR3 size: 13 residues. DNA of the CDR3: TGTGCCAGCTCCCCGACTTGGGGCACTGAAGCTTTCTTT. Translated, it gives CASSPTWGTEAFF.

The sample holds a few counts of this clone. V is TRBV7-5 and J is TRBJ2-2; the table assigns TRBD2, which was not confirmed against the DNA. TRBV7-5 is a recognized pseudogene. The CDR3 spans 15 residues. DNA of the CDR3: TGTGCCAGCAGCCTCTCGGGGAAGGGATCCGGGGAGCTGTTTTTT. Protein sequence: CASSLSGKGSGELFF.

CDR3: CSVKQGATEAFF. For the CDR3, the DNA is TGCAGCGTAAAACAGGGGGCGACTGAAGCTTTCTTT. The chain uses TRBV29-1 and TRBJ1-1; TRBD1 aligns across 9 bases. Trimming at V came to 6 bases and at J to 5 bases, leaving 4 bases not matched to a gene. Per germline, CDR1 SQVTM and CDR2 ANQGSEA. This CDR3 region has 12 residues.

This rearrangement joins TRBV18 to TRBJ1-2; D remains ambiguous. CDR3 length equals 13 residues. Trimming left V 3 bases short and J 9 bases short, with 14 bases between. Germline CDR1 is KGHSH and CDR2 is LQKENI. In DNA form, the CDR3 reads TGTGCCAGCTCACCTCTTAGAGTGGGGAGCTACACCTTC. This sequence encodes CASSPLRVGSYTF.

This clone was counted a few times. The CDR3 protein is CATSDGRRLADTQYF. CDR3 nucleotides: TGTGCCACCAGCGATGGCCGGCGGTTGGCAGATACGCAGTATTTT. The chain employs TRBV15 and TRBJ2-3; D not certain. Germline V gene data show CDR1 as LNHNV and CDR2 as YYDKDF (reference sequence). V lost 5 bases and J 4 bases, leaving 16 bases between the germline ends. The CDR3 totals 15 residues.

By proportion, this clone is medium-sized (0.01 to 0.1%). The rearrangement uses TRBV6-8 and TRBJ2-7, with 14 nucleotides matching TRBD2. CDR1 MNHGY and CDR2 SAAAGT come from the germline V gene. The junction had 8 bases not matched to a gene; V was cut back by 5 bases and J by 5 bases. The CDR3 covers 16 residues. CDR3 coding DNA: TGTGCCAGCAGTCGAGACCCGGGACTAGCGGGGGACGAGCAGTACTTC. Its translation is CASSRDPGLAGDEQYF.